The rows below give T cell receptor beta chains drawn from one sample of a study of blood T cell repertoires in COVID-19. Sequencing used immunoSEQ multiplex PCR; TCRdb keeps in-frame clones, though not all of them. Of about 80,000 clones in the sample, 80% to 90% were seen once. The sequencing input was peripheral blood. The receptor set was obtained from an elderly woman with acute or convalescent COVID-19. CDR3s include the opening cysteine and the closing phenylalanine or tryptophan. Each record gives: CDR3 length, V gene, clone size, J gene, D gene, CDR3 protein, CDR3 DNA. The D gene is left open where the match is weak. Size is stated for part of the rows, as once, few or many counts, or as a class when the clone is expanded.

CDR3 length: 13
V gene: TRBV7-9
clone size: few
J gene: TRBJ2-7
D gene: NA
CDR3 protein: CASSFGQSYEQYF
CDR3 DNA: TGTGCCAGCAGCTTTGGGCAGTCCTACGAGCAGTACTTC

CDR3 length: 12
V gene: TRBV5-1
clone size: NA
J gene: TRBJ2-7
D gene: NA
CDR3 protein: CASSRSRDEQYF
CDR3 DNA: TGCGCCAGCAGCCGCTCCAGGGACGAGCAGTACTTC

CDR3 length: 13
V gene: TRBV30
clone size: NA
J gene: TRBJ1-6
D gene: TRBD1
CDR3 protein: CAWDGTANSPLHF
CDR3 DNA: TGTGCCTGGGACGGGACAGCGAATTCACCCCTCCACTTT

CDR3 length: 16
V gene: TRBV7-9
clone size: few
J gene: TRBJ1-5
D gene: TRBD1
CDR3 protein: CASSLWGRGRDQPQHF
CDR3 DNA: TGTGCCAGCAGCTTATGGGGCAGGGGGCGAGATCAGCCCCAGCATTTT

CDR3 length: 11
V gene: TRBV11-2
clone size: NA
J gene: TRBJ2-7
D gene: NA
CDR3 protein: CASRSNYEQYF
CDR3 DNA: TGTGCCAGCCGGTCAAACTACGAGCAGTACTTC

CDR3 length: 19
V gene: TRBV7-8
clone size: NA
J gene: TRBJ2-1
D gene: TRBD2
CDR3 protein: CASSYGTSGYIEGYNEQFF
CDR3 DNA: TGTGCCAGCAGCTACGGGACTAGCGGATACATCGAGGGTTACAATGAGCAGTTCTTC

CDR3 length: 14
V gene: TRBV2
clone size: NA
J gene: TRBJ1-1
D gene: TRBD1
CDR3 protein: CASSFQGANTEAFF
CDR3 DNA: TGTGCCAGCAGTTTTCAGGGGGCGAACACTGAAGCTTTCTTT

CDR3 length: 11
V gene: TRBV12-3/TRBV12-4
clone size: NA
J gene: TRBJ2-5
D gene: NA
CDR3 protein: CASGRGETQYF
CDR3 DNA: TGTGCCAGCGGCCGGGGGGAGACCCAGTACTTC

CDR3 length: 13
V gene: TRBV15
clone size: NA
J gene: TRBJ1-2
D gene: NA
CDR3 protein: CATSRDGSYGYTF
CDR3 DNA: TGTGCCACCAGCAGAGATGGGAGCTATGGCTACACCTTC

CDR3 length: 13
V gene: TRBV24-1
clone size: NA
J gene: TRBJ2-3
D gene: NA
CDR3 protein: CATSDHGTDTQYF
CDR3 DNA: TGTGCCACCAGTGATCATGGCACAGATACGCAGTATTTT

CDR3 length: 15
V gene: TRBV6-2/TRBV6-3
clone size: NA
J gene: TRBJ1-5
D gene: NA
CDR3 protein: CASTPSANRQQPQHF
CDR3 DNA: TGTGCCAGCACCCCGTCTGCAAACCGACAACAGCCCCAGCATTTT

CDR3 length: 13
V gene: TRBV12-3/TRBV12-4
clone size: NA
J gene: TRBJ1-2
D gene: NA
CDR3 protein: CASSFGAKEGYTF
CDR3 DNA: TGTGCCAGCAGTTTCGGAGCGAAAGAGGGCTACACCTTC

CDR3 length: 14
V gene: TRBV19
clone size: NA
J gene: TRBJ1-4
D gene: TRBD1
CDR3 protein: CASSTGVINEKLFF
CDR3 DNA: TGTGCCAGTAGCACAGGGGTAATCAATGAAAAACTGTTTTTT

CDR3 length: 16
V gene: TRBV11-2
clone size: NA
J gene: TRBJ2-2
D gene: TRBD2
CDR3 protein: CASSQGLAGHTGELFF
CDR3 DNA: TGTGCCAGCAGCCAGGGACTAGCGGGTCACACCGGGGAGCTGTTTTTT

CDR3 length: 13
V gene: TRBV2
clone size: NA
J gene: TRBJ1-5
D gene: NA
CDR3 protein: CASSDGSNQPQHF
CDR3 DNA: TGTGCCAGCAGTGACGGGAGCAATCAGCCCCAGCATTTT

CDR3 length: 13
V gene: TRBV19
clone size: NA
J gene: TRBJ1-1
D gene: NA
CDR3 protein: CASSVTVNTEAFF
CDR3 DNA: TGTGCCAGTAGTGTCACAGTGAACACTGAAGCTTTCTTT

CDR3 length: 14
V gene: TRBV7-9
clone size: NA
J gene: TRBJ1-4
D gene: TRBD1
CDR3 protein: CASSARTGGEKLFF
CDR3 DNA: TGTGCCAGCAGCGCTCGGACAGGGGGTGAAAAACTGTTTTTT

CDR3 length: 13
V gene: TRBV6-5
clone size: NA
J gene: TRBJ1-1
D gene: NA
CDR3 protein: CASVRGLNTEAFF
CDR3 DNA: TGTGCCAGCGTCCGAGGCCTGAACACTGAAGCTTTCTTT

CDR3 length: 14
V gene: TRBV27
clone size: once
J gene: TRBJ1-1
D gene: NA
CDR3 protein: CASSLLGRNTEAFF
CDR3 DNA: TGTGCCAGCAGTTTGTTGGGCAGAAACACTGAAGCTTTCTTT

CDR3 length: 12
V gene: TRBV18
clone size: NA
J gene: TRBJ2-1
D gene: NA
CDR3 protein: CASSPPSNEQFF
CDR3 DNA: TGTGCCAGCTCACCCCCTAGCAATGAGCAGTTCTTC

CDR3 length: 17
V gene: TRBV30
clone size: NA
J gene: TRBJ2-5
D gene: TRBD2
CDR3 protein: CAWSVQGGAGGRETQYF
CDR3 DNA: TGTGCCTGGAGTGTACAAGGCGGGGCGGGAGGGCGAGAGACCCAGTACTTC

CDR3 length: 14
V gene: TRBV5-1
clone size: few
J gene: TRBJ2-2
D gene: NA
CDR3 protein: CASSSQGFTGELFF
CDR3 DNA: TGCGCCAGCAGTTCTCAGGGTTTCACCGGGGAGCTGTTTTTT

CDR3 length: 14
V gene: TRBV27
clone size: NA
J gene: TRBJ1-3
D gene: TRBD1
CDR3 protein: CASSSTGSGNTIYF
CDR3 DNA: TGTGCCAGCAGTTCGACAGGGTCTGGAAACACCATATATTTT

CDR3 length: 14
V gene: TRBV7-2
clone size: NA
J gene: TRBJ1-6
D gene: TRBD1
CDR3 protein: CASSTGQGNSPLHF
CDR3 DNA: TGTGCCAGCAGCACGGGACAGGGAAATTCACCCCTCCACTTT

CDR3 length: 13
V gene: TRBV2
clone size: NA
J gene: TRBJ2-3
D gene: TRBD2
CDR3 protein: CASQGTSTDTQYF
CDR3 DNA: TGTGCCAGCCAAGGGACTAGTACAGATACGCAGTATTTT

CDR3 length: 15
V gene: TRBV30
clone size: NA
J gene: TRBJ2-2
D gene: NA
CDR3 protein: CAWSVLDSGTGELFF
CDR3 DNA: TGTGCCTGGAGTGTATTGGACAGCGGAACCGGGGAGCTGTTTTTT

CDR3 length: 14
V gene: TRBV30
clone size: few
J gene: TRBJ2-3
D gene: NA
CDR3 protein: CAWSGTVRTDTQYF
CDR3 DNA: TGTGCCTGGAGTGGGACAGTGCGCACAGATACGCAGTATTTT

CDR3 length: 13
V gene: TRBV6-2/TRBV6-3
clone size: NA
J gene: TRBJ1-2
D gene: TRBD1
CDR3 protein: CASSGPGGSGYTF
CDR3 DNA: TGTGCCAGCAGTGGCCCAGGGGGCTCAGGCTACACCTTC

CDR3 length: 14
V gene: TRBV5-4
clone size: NA
J gene: TRBJ1-2
D gene: TRBD1
CDR3 protein: CASSVGQGMYGYTF
CDR3 DNA: TGTGCCAGCAGCGTGGGACAGGGGATGTATGGCTACACCTTC

CDR3 length: 15
V gene: TRBV3-1/TRBV3-2
clone size: NA
J gene: TRBJ1-1
D gene: TRBD1
CDR3 protein: CASSHGQGFATEAFF
CDR3 DNA: TGTGCCAGCAGCCACGGACAGGGTTTTGCCACTGAAGCTTTCTTT

CDR3 length: 14
V gene: TRBV5-1
clone size: NA
J gene: TRBJ1-5
D gene: NA
CDR3 protein: CASSAVAGSGPQHF
CDR3 DNA: TGCGCCAGCAGCGCTGTAGCGGGCAGCGGGCCCCAGCATTTT

CDR3 length: 16
V gene: TRBV7-6
clone size: NA
J gene: TRBJ2-2
D gene: TRBD2
CDR3 protein: CASSRLAGGSAGELFF
CDR3 DNA: TGTGCCAGCAGCAGACTAGCGGGAGGGTCGGCCGGGGAGCTGTTTTTT

CDR3 length: 12
V gene: TRBV2
clone size: NA
J gene: TRBJ2-7
D gene: NA
CDR3 protein: CAGIRDSYEQYF
CDR3 DNA: TGTGCCGGAATCAGGGATTCCTACGAGCAGTACTTC

CDR3 length: 15
V gene: TRBV5-4
clone size: NA
J gene: TRBJ2-1
D gene: TRBD2
CDR3 protein: CASSASGRGRNEQFF
CDR3 DNA: TGTGCCAGCAGCGCTAGCGGGAGAGGGCGAAATGAGCAGTTCTTC

CDR3 length: 14
V gene: TRBV16
clone size: few
J gene: TRBJ1-1
D gene: TRBD1
CDR3 protein: CASSRDRVNTEAFF
CDR3 DNA: TGTGCCAGCAGCCGAGACAGGGTAAACACTGAAGCTTTCTTT

CDR3 length: 13
V gene: TRBV19
clone size: NA
J gene: TRBJ2-1
D gene: NA
CDR3 protein: CASTNAPGNEQFF
CDR3 DNA: TGTGCCAGTACCAATGCCCCAGGCAATGAGCAGTTCTTC

CDR3 length: 17
V gene: TRBV7-9
clone size: NA
J gene: TRBJ2-2
D gene: NA
CDR3 protein: CASSFGRDLMSTGELFF
CDR3 DNA: TGTGCCAGCAGCTTTGGTCGGGACTTGATGAGCACCGGGGAGCTGTTTTTT

CDR3 length: 13
V gene: TRBV13
clone size: NA
J gene: TRBJ2-3
D gene: NA
CDR3 protein: CASSFSPTDTQYF
CDR3 DNA: TGTGCCAGCAGCTTCTCTCCCACAGATACGCAGTATTTT

CDR3 length: 18
V gene: TRBV7-6
clone size: NA
J gene: TRBJ1-5
D gene: TRBD1
CDR3 protein: CASSPLGTGGIGNQPQHF
CDR3 DNA: TGTGCCAGCAGCCCCCTTGGGACAGGGGGTATAGGCAATCAGCCCCAGCATTTT

CDR3 length: 19
V gene: TRBV5-1
clone size: NA
J gene: TRBJ2-6
D gene: NA
CDR3 protein: CASSFNGGPTISGANVLTF
CDR3 DNA: TGCGCCAGCAGTTTCAATGGCGGGCCAACAATCTCTGGGGCCAACGTCCTGACTTTC

CDR3 length: 14
V gene: TRBV18
clone size: NA
J gene: TRBJ2-3
D gene: TRBD1
CDR3 protein: CASSLGQGADTQYF
CDR3 DNA: TGTGCCAGCTCACTCGGACAGGGCGCAGATACGCAGTATTTT

CDR3 length: 13
V gene: TRBV14
clone size: NA
J gene: TRBJ1-1
D gene: NA
CDR3 protein: CASRLQGNTEAFF
CDR3 DNA: TGTGCCAGCAGACTTCAGGGGAACACTGAAGCTTTCTTT

CDR3 length: 16
V gene: TRBV19
clone size: once
J gene: TRBJ2-1
D gene: NA
CDR3 protein: CASSISGGHYGNEQFF
CDR3 DNA: TGTGCCAGTAGTATCTCCGGGGGGCACTACGGGAATGAGCAGTTCTTC

CDR3 length: 15
V gene: TRBV6-5
clone size: NA
J gene: TRBJ2-3
D gene: TRBD1
CDR3 protein: CASSPGQGVTDTQYF
CDR3 DNA: TGTGCCAGCAGTCCGGGACAGGGGGTAACAGATACGCAGTATTTT

CDR3 length: 11
V gene: TRBV29-1
clone size: NA
J gene: TRBJ2-1
D gene: NA
CDR3 protein: CSVKPDNEQFF
CDR3 DNA: TGCAGCGTCAAACCGGACAATGAGCAGTTCTTC

CDR3 length: 12
V gene: TRBV7-2
clone size: NA
J gene: TRBJ1-1
D gene: TRBD1
CDR3 protein: CASSPDRGRTFF
CDR3 DNA: TGTGCCAGCAGCCCGGACAGGGGAAGAACTTTCTTT

CDR3 length: 15
V gene: TRBV11-2
clone size: NA
J gene: TRBJ2-7
D gene: NA
CDR3 protein: CASSLDGQGWNEQYF
CDR3 DNA: TGTGCCAGCAGCTTAGATGGGCAGGGGTGGAACGAGCAGTACTTC

CDR3 length: 13
V gene: TRBV19
clone size: NA
J gene: TRBJ2-3
D gene: TRBD1
CDR3 protein: CASTTGARDTQYF
CDR3 DNA: TGTGCCAGTACGACAGGGGCAAGAGATACGCAGTATTTT

CDR3 length: 16
V gene: TRBV5-1
clone size: once
J gene: TRBJ2-7
D gene: TRBD1
CDR3 protein: CASSLRPGTGDYEQYF
CDR3 DNA: TGCGCCAGCAGCTTGAGGCCCGGGACAGGGGATTACGAGCAGTACTTC